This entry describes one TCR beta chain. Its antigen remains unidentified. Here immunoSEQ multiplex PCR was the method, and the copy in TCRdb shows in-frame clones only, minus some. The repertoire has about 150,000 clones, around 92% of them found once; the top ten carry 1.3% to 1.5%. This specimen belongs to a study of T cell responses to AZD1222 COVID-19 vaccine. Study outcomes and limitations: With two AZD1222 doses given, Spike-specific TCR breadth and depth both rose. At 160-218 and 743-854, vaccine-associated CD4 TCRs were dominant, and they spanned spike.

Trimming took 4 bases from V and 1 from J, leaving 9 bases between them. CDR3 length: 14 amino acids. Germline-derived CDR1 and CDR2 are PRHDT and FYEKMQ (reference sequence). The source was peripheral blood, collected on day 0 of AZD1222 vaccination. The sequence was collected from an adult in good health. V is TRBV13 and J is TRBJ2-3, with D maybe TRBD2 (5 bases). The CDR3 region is CASSSEVGTDTQYF. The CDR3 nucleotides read TGTGCCAGCAGCTCGGAGGTGGGCACAGATACGCAGTATTTT.